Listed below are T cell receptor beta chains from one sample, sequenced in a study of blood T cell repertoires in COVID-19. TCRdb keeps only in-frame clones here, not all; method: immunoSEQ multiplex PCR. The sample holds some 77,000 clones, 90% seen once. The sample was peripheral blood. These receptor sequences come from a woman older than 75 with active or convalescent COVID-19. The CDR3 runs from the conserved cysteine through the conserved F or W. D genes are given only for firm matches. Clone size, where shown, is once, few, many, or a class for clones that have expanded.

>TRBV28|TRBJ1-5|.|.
CASSYVIRHSNQPQHF
TGTGCCAGCAGCTACGTCATACGACATAGCAATCAGCCCCAGCATTTT
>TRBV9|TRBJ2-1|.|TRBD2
CASSVGAGALNEQFF
TGTGCCAGCAGCGTCGGGGCGGGAGCGCTGAATGAGCAGTTCTTC
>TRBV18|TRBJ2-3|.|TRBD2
CASSPGTSGSGADTQYF
TGTGCCAGCTCACCAGGGACTAGCGGGAGTGGTGCAGATACGCAGTATTTT
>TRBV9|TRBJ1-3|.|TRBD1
CASSSTRTGAGNTIYF
TGTGCCAGCAGCTCAACAAGGACAGGGGCTGGAAACACCATATATTTT
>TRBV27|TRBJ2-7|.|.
CASRTVGLEGLSYEQYF
TGTGCCAGCAGAACCGTGGGGTTGGAGGGTCTCTCCTACGAGCAGTACTTC
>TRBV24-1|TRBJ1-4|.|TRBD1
CATSDPTGIPKKLFF
TGTGCCACCAGTGATCCGACAGGGATCCCGAAAAAACTGTTTTTT
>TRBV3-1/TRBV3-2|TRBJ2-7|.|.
CASSPMAGVGSYEQYF
TGTGCCAGCAGCCCGATGGCTGGAGTTGGGTCCTACGAGCAGTACTTC
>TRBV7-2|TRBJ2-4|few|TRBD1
CASSFQTGTGNIQYF
TGTGCCAGCAGCTTTCAGACAGGGACGGGGAACATTCAGTACTTC
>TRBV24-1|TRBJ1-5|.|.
CATSDSRGGNQPQHF
TGTGCCACCAGTGATAGCAGGGGTGGAAATCAGCCCCAGCATTTT
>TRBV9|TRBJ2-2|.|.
CASSEQGAGELFF
TGTGCCAGCAGCGAACAGGGCGCCGGGGAGCTGTTTTTT
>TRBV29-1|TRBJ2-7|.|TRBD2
CSVEERAGGAGEQYF
TGCAGCGTTGAAGAAAGAGCGGGAGGAGCGGGCGAGCAGTACTTC
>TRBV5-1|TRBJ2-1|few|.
CASSLDTYNEQFF
TGCGCCAGCAGCTTGGACACCTACAATGAGCAGTTCTTC
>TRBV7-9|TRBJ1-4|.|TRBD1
CASRGGQGVNEKLFF
TGTGCCAGCAGAGGGGGCCAGGGGGTTAATGAAAAACTGTTTTTT
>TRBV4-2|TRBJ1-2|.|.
CASSQDIGYYGYTF
TGTGCCAGCAGCCAAGATATCGGGTACTATGGCTACACCTTC
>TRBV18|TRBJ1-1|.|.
CASFPQGMNTEAFF
TGTGCCAGCTTCCCCCAGGGTATGAACACTGAAGCTTTCTTT
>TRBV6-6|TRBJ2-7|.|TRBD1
CASSQGQGSYEQYF
TGTGCCAGCAGTCAGGGACAGGGCAGCTACGAGCAGTACTTC
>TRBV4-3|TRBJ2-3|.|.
CASSQGIVRTDTQYF
TGCGCCAGCAGCCAAGGAATAGTCCGCACAGATACGCAGTATTTT
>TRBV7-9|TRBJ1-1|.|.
CASSFQGRGEAFF
TGTGCCAGCAGCTTTCAGGGGCGCGGTGAAGCTTTCTTT
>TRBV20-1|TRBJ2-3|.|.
CSASSSANTDTQYF
TGCAGTGCTAGTTCTAGCGCCAACACAGATACGCAGTATTTT
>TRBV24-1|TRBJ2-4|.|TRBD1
CATSGQGTNIQYF
TGTGCCACCTCGGGACAGGGGACGAACATTCAGTACTTC
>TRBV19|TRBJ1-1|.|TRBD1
CASSIEGQGNTEAFF
TGTGCCAGTAGTATAGAGGGACAGGGAAACACTGAAGCTTTCTTT
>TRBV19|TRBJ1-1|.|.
CASSILGGTEAFF
TGTGCCAGTAGTATTTTAGGGGGCACTGAAGCTTTCTTT